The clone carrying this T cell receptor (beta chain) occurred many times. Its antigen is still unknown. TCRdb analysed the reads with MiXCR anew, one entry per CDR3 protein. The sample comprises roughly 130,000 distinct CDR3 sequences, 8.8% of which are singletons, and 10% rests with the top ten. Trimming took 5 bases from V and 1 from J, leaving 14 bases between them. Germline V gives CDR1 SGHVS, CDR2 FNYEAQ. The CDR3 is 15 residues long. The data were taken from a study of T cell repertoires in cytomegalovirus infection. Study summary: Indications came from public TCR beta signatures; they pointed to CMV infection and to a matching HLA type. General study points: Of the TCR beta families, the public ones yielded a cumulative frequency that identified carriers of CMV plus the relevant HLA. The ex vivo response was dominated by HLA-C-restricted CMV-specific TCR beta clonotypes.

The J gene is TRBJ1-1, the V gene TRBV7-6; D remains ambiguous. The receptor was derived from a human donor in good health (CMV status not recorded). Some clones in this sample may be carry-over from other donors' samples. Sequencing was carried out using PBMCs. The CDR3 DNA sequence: TGTGCCAGCAGCCCAGAGGGAGTAGGGAACACTGAAGCTTTCTTT. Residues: CASSPEGVGNTEAFF.